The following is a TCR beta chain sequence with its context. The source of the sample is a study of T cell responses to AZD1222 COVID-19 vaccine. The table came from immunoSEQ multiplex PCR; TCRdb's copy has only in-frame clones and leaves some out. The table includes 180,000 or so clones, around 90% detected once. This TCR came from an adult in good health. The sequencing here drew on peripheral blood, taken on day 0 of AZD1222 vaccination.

The CDR3 reads CASSEAGNTEAFF. The CDR3 nucleotides read TGTGCCAGTAGTGAGGCGGGGAACACTGAAGCTTTCTTT. The chain links TRBV19 to TRBJ1-1; D not resolved. The CDR3 runs 13 residues. The germline V gene has CDR1 LNHDA and CDR2 SQIVND (reference sequence). Trimming took 5 bases from V and 1 from J, leaving 8 bases between them. Full variable domain (rest looked up from reference TRBV19 and TRBJ1-1): DGGITQSPKYLFRKEGQNVTLSCEQNLNHDAMYWYRQDPGQGLRLIYYSQIVNDFQKGDIAEGYSVSREKKESFPLTVTSAQKNPTAFYLCASSEAGNTEAFFGQGTRLTVV.